This passage covers 26 T cell receptor beta chains from one sample sequenced in a study of CD4+ T cells in melanoma. Sequencing used immunoSEQ multiplex PCR; TCRdb keeps in-frame clones, though not all of them. The top ten clones hold approximately 1.5% of a sample with over 130,000 clones, about nine tenths of them seen once. The receptors here all came from a human donor with melanoma.

V is TRBV29-1 and J is TRBJ1-2; 7 bases fit TRBD1. The V gene end was trimmed by 7 bases and the J gene end by 6 bases; junction bases not matched to a gene: 11. This CDR3 contains 13 residues. Per germline, CDR1 SQVTM and CDR2 ANQGSEA. The CDR3 sequence is CSARGQDWDGYTF. Written as DNA, the CDR3 is TGCAGCGCCAGAGGACAGGACTGGGATGGCTACACCTTC.

The V gene is TRBV5-5, the J gene TRBJ1-6, with D maybe TRBD1 (6 bases). The germline V gene has CDR1 SGHKS and CDR2 YYEKEE (reference sequence). The CDR3 loop spans 19 amino acids. V was pared by 0 bases and J by 1 base, with 17 bases between. The CDR3 coding sequence is TGTGCCAGCAGCTTGGCCGGCAGGTCTCAGGGGTCCTATAATTCACCCCTCCACTTT. Protein sequence: CASSLAGRSQGSYNSPLHF.

The chain employs TRBV19 and TRBJ2-2; 10 nucleotides align to TRBD1. Trimming cost V 9 bases and J 5 bases; bases outside gene matches: 3. The germline gives CDR1 LNHDA, CDR2 SQIVND (reference sequence). The CDR3 runs 13 residues. The CDR3 region has the DNA TGTGCCAGCGGACAGGGGGGGACCGGGGAGCTGTTTTTT. Its protein is CASGQGGTGELFF.

This clone has more than one count but fewer than ten. The V and J genes are TRBV2 and TRBJ2-3, with 11 nucleotides matching TRBD1. Germline V CDR1 and CDR2: SNHLY, FYNNEI. The J segment lost 3 bases and the V segment lost 7 bases, leaving 6 bases of the junction unmatched. This CDR3 comprises 15 residues. CDR3 coding DNA: TGTGCCAGCACTGGACAGGGGGCAAGAACAGATACGCAGTATTTT. Translation: CASTGQGARTDTQYF.

The chain links TRBV9 to TRBJ1-3; TRBD1 matches 9 bases. J gave up 0 bases and V 3 bases, and 10 bases lay outside the gene matches. There are 18 residues in the CDR3. Germline V gene data show CDR1 as SGDLS and CDR2 as YYNGEE. The CDR3 DNA follows: TGTGCCAGCAGCGAGGGACAGGGATATGATCCCTCTGGAAACACCATATATTTT. Protein: CASSEGQGYDPSGNTIYF.

The gene calls are TRBV29-1 and TRBJ2-3; D remains unclear. Trimming cost V 7 bases and J 7 bases, with 24 bases left between them. Germline assignment: CDR1 SQVTM and CDR2 ANQGSEA. This CDR3 has 15 amino acids. The CDR3 protein is CSARPQEHRPYTQYF. The DNA for the CDR3 is TGCAGCGCTAGACCCCAGGAACACAGACCTTATACGCAGTATTTT.

The V gene is TRBV5-1, the J gene TRBJ2-2; the match to TRBD1 covers 7 bases. CDR3 length: 13 residues. V trimming: 4 bases; J trimming: 6 bases; junction bases outside the gene matches: 3. Germline assignment: CDR1 SGHRS and CDR2 YFSETQ. This CDR3 is CASSLQGAGELFF. The CDR3 DNA is TGCGCCAGCAGCCTGCAGGGGGCCGGGGAGCTGTTTTTT.

The chain recombines TRBV18 with TRBJ1-1; D possibly corresponds to TRBD1 (5 bases). The V gene's germline CDR1 is KGHSH and CDR2 LQKENI. The CDR3 loop spans 14 amino acids. Trimming took off 3 bases at V and 5 bases at J, with 13 bases between the two ends. For the CDR3, the DNA is TGTGCCAGCTCACCCCCAGGGCGTGGAACTGAAGCTTTCTTT. Amino acids: CASSPPGRGTEAFF.

This clone was detected once. The chain links TRBV6-5 to TRBJ2-1; possibly TRBD1 for D (7 bases). Germline V CDR1 and CDR2: MNHEY, SVGAGI. V lost 5 bases and J lost 5, with 16 bases in between. This CDR3 contains 15 residues. DNA of the CDR3: TGTGCCAGCAGTCAGACAGGGAGGTTCCACAATGAGCAGTTCTTC. Amino acid sequence: CASSQTGRFHNEQFF.

In the case of this clone: Germline and junction disagree at one end, which may indicate a read error. Here the CDR3 reads CASSELGRREKKVF. The CDR3, as DNA: TGTGCCAGCAGTGAACTAGGGAGGAGGGAAAAAAAGGTTTTT. The chain joins TRBV6-1 to TRBJ1-4; D gene ambiguous. The CDR3 has 14 residues. Germline V gene data show CDR1 as MNHNS and CDR2 as SASEGT.

This chain joins TRBV7-8 and TRBJ2-7; possibly TRBD1 for D (6 bases). The CDR3 sequence is 16 residues long. The germline V and J ends were trimmed by 2 bases and 5 bases, with 19 bases remaining between them. Germline values: CDR1 SGHVS, CDR2 FQNEAQ. In DNA form, the CDR3 reads TGTGCCAGCAGCTTACGTGTACAGGGAACAACCAACGAGCAGTACTTC. Its translation is CASSLRVQGTTNEQYF.

The genes are TRBV15 and TRBJ2-3; 8 nucleotides align to TRBD2. V lost 0 bases to trimming and J lost 7 bases; unmatched junction nucleotides: 12. Per germline, CDR1 LNHNV and CDR2 YYDKDF (reference sequence). The CDR3 loop spans 17 amino acids. In DNA, the CDR3 is TGTGCCACCAGCAGAGATAGGAGGCGGGGGGCCCACCATACGCAGTATTTT. Protein: CATSRDRRRGAHHTQYF.

This clone was seen once. This chain joins TRBV5-4 and TRBJ1-1; tentatively, D is TRBD1 (6 bases). This CDR3 has 18 residues. V was cut by 0 bases and J by 1 base, with 19 bases left in between. Germline CDR1 reads SGHNT; CDR2 reads YYREEE (reference sequence). Here the CDR3 reads CASSLAPGRGRENTEAFF. The CDR3 bases are TGTGCCAGCAGCTTGGCCCCAGGCCGGGGGCGTGAGAACACTGAAGCTTTCTTT.

This clone was counted a single time. J is TRBJ1-4 and V is TRBV5-6, with 7 bases identical to TRBD1. V lost 1 base and J lost 4; bases outside the gene matches: 4. CDR1 is SGHDT and CDR2 is YYEEEE in the germline V gene. The CDR3 is 15 residues long. The CDR3 spells CASSLFGQDNEKLFF. The CDR3 DNA reads TGTGCCAGCAGCTTGTTCGGACAGGATAATGAAAAACTGTTTTTT.

The chain uses TRBV21-1 and TRBJ1-1. TRBV21-1 is described as a pseudogene. The CDR3 consists of 13 residues. The CDR3 nucleotides are TGTGCCAGCAGCTGCTTGCCCGCCGGTGAAGCTTTCTTT. Protein sequence: CASSCLPAGEAFF.

This clone was detected once. V is TRBV5-1 and J is TRBJ1-3; D remains unclear. V gave up 1 base and J gave up 0 bases, with 14 bases separating them. The germline V gene encodes CDR1 SGHRS and CDR2 YFSETQ. The CDR3 is 17 residues long. CDR3 in amino acids: CASSLQPDLTSGNTIYF. Here the CDR3 DNA reads TGCGCCAGCAGCTTGCAACCAGACCTTACCTCTGGAAACACCATATATTTT.

V is TRBV19 and J is TRBJ2-2; D might be TRBD2 (7 bases). Germline values: CDR1 LNHDA, CDR2 SQIVND (reference sequence). The CDR3 runs 15 residues. Trimming removed 5 bases at V and 4 bases at J, with 14 bases between. In DNA form, the CDR3 reads TGTGCCAGTAGTCCTGCACGGGGGGCCACCGGGGAGCTGTTTTTT. Residues: CASSPARGATGELFF.

The chain joins TRBV4-2 to TRBJ2-6, with unresolved D. The V gene lost 1 base and the J gene lost 0 bases, with 7 bases spanning the gap. Per the germline V gene, CDR1 is LGHNA and CDR2 is YNFKEQ. This CDR3 is built from 16 residues. The CDR3 sequence: CASSQGDNSGANVLTF. The CDR3 nucleotides read TGTGCCAGCAGCCAAGGAGACAACTCTGGGGCCAACGTCCTGACTTTC.

The chain recombines TRBV18 with TRBJ1-1, with TRBD1 identical over 7 bases. With V trimmed by 2 bases and J by 11 bases, 5 bases remained unmatched. CDR3 length: 12 residues. Germline V gene sequence: CDR1 KGHSH, CDR2 LQKENI. The CDR3 DNA is TGTGCCAGCTCACCAGACAGGGCAGGGGCTTTCTTT. Translation: CASSPDRAGAFF.

This chain uses TRBV6-1 with TRBJ2-5; the match to TRBD1 covers 7 bases. V was clipped by 4 bases and J by 5 bases; unmatched bases: 4. Per germline, CDR1 MNHNS and CDR2 SASEGT. The CDR3 spans 13 residues. CDR3 DNA: TGTGCCAGCAGTGGACAGGGAGCGGAGACCCAGTACTTC. Its protein is CASSGQGAETQYF.

The chain is built from TRBV4-1 and TRBJ2-5; 16 bases map to TRBD2. CDR1 is MGHRA, CDR2 YSYEKL, per germline. This CDR3 is built from 18 residues. V was clipped by 0 bases and J by 7 bases; unmatched bases: 8. CDR3 loop: CASSQETGTSGGAGTQYF. The CDR3 DNA is TGCGCCAGCAGCCAAGAGACTGGGACTAGCGGGGGGGCGGGGACCCAGTACTTC.

In the case of this clone: One end of the junction fails to match germline, which may point to a read error. This chain links TRBV7-9 with TRBJ1-2; unclear D gene. The CDR3 extends over 14 amino acids. Looked up from germline, CDR1 is SEHNR and CDR2 is FQNEAQ (reference sequence). DNA of the CDR3: TGTGCCAGCAGCCTAGCCACGACGGGAAGGGGCTACACCTTC. Encoded protein: CASSLATTGRGYTF. The whole variable domain, remainder taken from reference TRBV7-9 and TRBJ1-2, is DTGVSQNPRHKITKRGQNVTFRCDPISEHNRLYWYRQTLGQGPEFLTYFQNEAQLEKSRLLSDRFSAERPKGSFSTLEIQRTEQGDSAMYLCASSLATTGRGYTFGSGTRLTVV.

This chain connects TRBV18 to TRBJ1-2, with TRBD1 matching over 7 bases. The CDR3 sequence is 13 residues long. CDR1 is KGHSH and CDR2 is LQKENI in the germline V gene. The junction had 6 bases not matched to a gene; V was cut back by 5 bases and J by 6 bases. The CDR3 reads CASSERQGHGYTF. CDR3 sequence (DNA): TGTGCCAGCTCAGAACGACAGGGCCATGGCTACACCTTC.

This clone was recorded only once. The rearrangement joins TRBV5-1 to TRBJ1-1, with D uncertain. V lost 1 base to trimming and J lost 3 bases, with 19 bases between them. CDR1 SGHRS and CDR2 YFSETQ come from the germline V gene. This CDR3 is built from 17 residues. The chain's CDR3 is CASSLSHGPRAHTEAFF. The CDR3, as DNA: TGCGCCAGCAGCTTGTCACACGGTCCAAGGGCACACACTGAAGCTTTCTTT.

This chain connects TRBV12-5 to TRBJ1-3; TRBD1 agrees at 7 bases. The length of the CDR3 is 16 residues. The germline V gene encodes CDR1 LGHNT and CDR2 FRNRAP. The V segment lost 8 bases and the J segment 0 bases; nucleotides outside the gene matches: 10. As DNA, the CDR3 is TGTGCTAGTCAGGACAGGATAGGTTTCTCTGGAAACACCATATATTTT. Translated, it gives CASQDRIGFSGNTIYF.

This rearrangement joins TRBV10-3 to TRBJ1-6, with 7 bases fitting TRBD1. The CDR3 spans 15 residues. J was trimmed by 8 bases and V by 5 bases; bases with no gene match: 9. Germline V gene data show CDR1 as ENHRY and CDR2 as SYGVKD. CDR3 coding DNA: TGTGCCATCAGTCGACAGGGAGTCGGCGATTCACCCCTCCACTTT. Its translation: CAISRQGVGDSPLHF.